Following are 25 T cell receptor beta chains from one sample sequenced in a study of blood T cell repertoires in COVID-19. Method: immunoSEQ multiplex PCR; TCRdb's copy keeps in-frame clones and lacks some. The sample consists of tens of thousands of clones, approximately 80% of them appearing once. Specimen: peripheral blood. These receptors originate from a woman aged 60-70 years with acute or convalescent COVID-19.

The chain uses TRBV9 and TRBJ1-1, with 9 bases aligning to TRBD1. CDR1 and CDR2 from the germline V gene are SGDLS and YYNGEE. V was clipped by 3 bases and J by 2 bases; unmatched bases: 5. The CDR3 is made up of 15 amino acids. For the CDR3, the DNA is TGTGCCAGCAGCGGTGGACAGGGGCTAAACACTGAAGCTTTCTTT. Its protein product is CASSGGQGLNTEAFF. The full variable domain, in which reference TRBV9 and TRBJ1-1 provide the parts outside the CDR3, is DSGVTQTPKHLITATGQRVTLRCSPRSGDLSVYWYQQSLDQGLQFLIQYYNGEERAKGNILERFSAQQFPDLHSELNLSSLELGDSALYFCASSGGQGLNTEAFFGQGTRLTVV.

The chain uses TRBV15 and TRBJ2-7; 8 bases match TRBD1. The CDR3 consists of 13 residues. The V segment lost 5 bases and the J segment 7 bases; nucleotides outside the gene matches: 7. Germline CDR1 and CDR2: LNHNV and YYDKDF (reference sequence). CDR3 in DNA: TGTGCCACCAGCCCTGGGACAGGAGATGAGCAGTACTTC. Amino acid sequence: CATSPGTGDEQYF. Using reference TRBV15 and TRBJ2-7 for the parts outside the CDR3, the full variable domain is DAMVIQNPRYQVTQFGKPVTLSCSQTLNHNVMYWYQQKSSQAPKLLFHYYDKDFNNEADTPDNFQSRRPNTSFCFLDIRSPGLGDTAMYLCATSPGTGDEQYFGPGTRLTVT.

The chain has TRBV2 and TRBJ2-7, with 10 bases aligning to TRBD1. Germline assignment: CDR1 SNHLY and CDR2 FYNNEI. Trimming at V came to 6 bases and at J to 2 bases, leaving 7 bases not matched to a gene. The CDR3 runs to 15 residues. The CDR3 sequence: CASRGVGTGAYEQYF. The CDR3 bases are TGTGCCAGCAGGGGAGTCGGGACAGGGGCCTACGAGCAGTACTTC.

The CDR3 protein is CASSKLGRGGHNEQFF. The CDR3 nucleotides are TGCGCCAGCAGCAAACTAGGTCGGGGGGGTCACAATGAGCAGTTCTTC. This chain links TRBV5-1 with TRBJ2-1; 8 bases agree with TRBD2. The germline V gene has CDR1 SGHRS and CDR2 YFSETQ. J gave up 5 bases and V 4 bases, and 11 bases lay outside the gene matches. The CDR3 consists of 16 residues.

This sequence joins TRBV29-1 and TRBJ1-5; 7 nucleotides align to TRBD1. V shed 4 bases and J 0 bases; nucleotides not matched to a gene: 6. CDR3 length equals 15 residues. Germline V CDR1 and CDR2: SQVTM, ANQGSEA. DNA of the CDR3: TGCAGCGTTGGAACCGGGACAGATAGCAATCAGCCCCAGCATTTT. Translation: CSVGTGTDSNQPQHF. The complete variable domain, with remaining parts taken from reference TRBV29-1 and TRBJ1-5, reads SAVISQKPSRDICQRGTSLTIQCQVDSQVTMMFWYRQQPGQSLTLIATANQGSEATYESGFVIDKFPISRPNLTFSTLTVSNMSPEDSSIYLCSVGTGTDSNQPQHFGDGTRLSIL.

This clone was counted once. The rearrangement uses TRBV29-1 and TRBJ2-1; 10 bases line up with TRBD2. V lost 3 bases and J lost 10; bases outside the gene matches: 9. The CDR3 sequence is 14 residues long. Looked up from germline, CDR1 is SQVTM and CDR2 is ANQGSEA. This CDR3 is CSVDLAGVHEEQFF. The CDR3, as DNA: TGCAGCGTTGATCTAGCGGGAGTACATGAGGAGCAGTTCTTC.

CDR3 nucleotides: TGCGCCAGCAGCAGCCCAGGGGGGTACGAGCAGTACTTC. Protein product: CASSSPGGYEQYF. This chain uses TRBV5-1 with TRBJ2-7; a possible D gene is TRBD1 (7 bases). Germline assignment: CDR1 SGHRS and CDR2 YFSETQ. This CDR3 is built from 13 residues. Trimming stripped 4 bases from V and 4 bases from J, with 12 bases between.

This rearrangement joins TRBV7-2 to TRBJ1-2; 8 bases agree with TRBD1. After removal of 7 bases from V and 4 bases from J, the junction contained 11 bases not matched to a gene. The CDR3 is made up of 15 amino acids. Germline V gene sequence: CDR1 SGHTA, CDR2 FQGNSA. CDR3 amino acids: CASTFPPTGAYGYTF. CDR3 in DNA: TGTGCCAGCACCTTTCCTCCGACAGGGGCCTATGGCTACACCTTC.

J is TRBJ1-4 and V is TRBV6-5, with 10 nucleotides matching TRBD1. The CDR3 has 15 residues. V shed 6 bases and J 6 bases; nucleotides not matched to a gene: 7. The germline V gene has CDR1 MNHEY and CDR2 SVGAGI. The CDR3 loop is CASSDRDRGDEKLFF. The CDR3 nucleotides read TGTGCCAGCAGCGACCGGGACAGGGGAGATGAAAAACTGTTTTTT.

V is TRBV5-4 and J is TRBJ1-4, with D perhaps matching TRBD1 (5 bases). From germline, CDR1 is SGHNT and CDR2 YYREEE (reference sequence). CDR3 size: 17 residues. V lost 0 bases, J lost 5 bases, and 17 bases lay in between. The CDR3 DNA sequence: TGTGCCAGCAGCTTGGGGGTCACAGGATCTGGAAATGAAAAACTGTTTTTT. Amino acid sequence: CASSLGVTGSGNEKLFF.

The V call is TRBV14, the J call TRBJ1-6, with D perhaps TRBD1 (5 bases). The CDR3 spans 16 residues. CDR1 and CDR2 (germline): SGHDN, FVKESK. Trimming removed 1 base from V and 3 bases from J, with 10 bases in between. The CDR3 is CASSQVTGHYNSPLHF. The CDR3, as DNA: TGTGCCAGCAGCCAAGTAACAGGCCACTATAATTCACCCCTCCACTTT.

The chain links TRBV5-1 to TRBJ1-3; no clear D gene. This CDR3 region has 15 residues. V dropped 4 bases and J dropped 0 bases, with 11 bases sitting between them. Germline-derived CDR1 and CDR2 are SGHRS and YFSETQ. The CDR3 spells CASSLRQDSGNTIYF. The CDR3 bases are TGCGCCAGCAGCCTCAGGCAGGACTCTGGAAACACCATATATTTT. Full variable domain (remainder filled in from reference TRBV5-1 and TRBJ1-3): KAGVTQTPRYLIKTRGQQVTLSCSPISGHRSVSWYQQTPGQGLQFLFEYFSETQRNKGNFPGRFSGRQFSNSRSEMNVSTLELGDSALYLCASSLRQDSGNTIYFGEGSWLTVV.

The chain is built from TRBV6-5 and TRBJ1-5; 11 nucleotides align to TRBD1. In germline, CDR1 is MNHEY, CDR2 SVGAGI. Trimming removed 6 bases from V and 5 bases from J; junction bases left unmatched: 3. This CDR3 is 14 amino acids long. The CDR3 coding sequence is TGTGCCAGCAGCCCGGGACAGGGGGATCAGCCCCAGCATTTT. Its protein product is CASSPGQGDQPQHF.

The CDR3 protein is CASSLGQNQPQHF. DNA for the CDR3: TGTGCCAGCAGCTTAGGACAGAATCAGCCCCAGCATTTT. The gene calls are TRBV11-2 and TRBJ1-5; D is possibly TRBD1 (5 bases). Germline loops: CDR1 SGHAT, CDR2 FQNNGV. This CDR3 is 13 amino acids long. Trimming shortened V by 1 base and J by 4 bases, and 5 bases separated the two germline ends.

The rearrangement links TRBV6-1 to TRBJ1-3; a possible D gene is TRBD1 (6 bases). The V end lost 2 bases, the J end lost 2 bases, and 10 bases lay between the germline ends. This CDR3 has 15 residues. Germline CDR1 is MNHNS and CDR2 is SASEGT. CDR3 nucleotides: TGTGCCAGCAGTGAACTAAGGGGGACTGGAAACACCATATATTTT. This translates into CASSELRGTGNTIYF.

This chain joins TRBV19 and TRBJ1-5; the D gene is possibly TRBD1 (5 bases). The V end was cut by 1 base, the J end by 0 bases, with 13 bases between. The CDR3 is 17 amino acids. Per germline, CDR1 LNHDA and CDR2 SQIVND (reference sequence). DNA of the CDR3: TGTGCCAGTAGTATAGGGGTGGGGGGAGGTAGCAATCAGCCCCAGCATTTT. It yields the protein CASSIGVGGGSNQPQHF.

The chain employs TRBV6-1 and TRBJ1-5; TRBD1 agrees at 7 bases. The germline V gene encodes CDR1 MNHNS and CDR2 SASEGT. CDR3 size: 15 residues. V lost 5 bases, J lost 4 bases, and 8 bases stayed unmatched. CDR3 residues: CASSSGTDLNQPQHF. The CDR3 DNA is TGTGCCAGCAGTTCAGGGACAGACCTAAATCAGCCCCAGCATTTT.

CDR3 nucleotides: TGTGCCAGCAGTGCGGACAGGGGCTCTGAAGCTTTCTTT. Its translation is CASSADRGSEAFF. J is TRBJ1-1 and V is TRBV6-4, with TRBD1 matching over 9 bases. CDR3 size: 13 residues. The germline V gene encodes CDR1 MRHNA and CDR2 SNTAGT. The trim removed 4 bases at V and 6 bases at J, leaving 3 bases unmatched.

The chain employs TRBV19 and TRBJ1-2; no reliable D call. Germline CDR1 is LNHDA and CDR2 is SQIVND (reference sequence). This CDR3 contains 12 residues. Trimming stripped 4 bases from V and 3 bases from J, with 6 bases between. CDR3 DNA sequence: TGTGCCAGTAGTAAAACAGACTATGGCTACACCTTC. It specifies CASSKTDYGYTF. The full variable domain, rest sourced from reference TRBV19 and TRBJ1-2, is DGGITQSPKYLFRKEGQNVTLSCEQNLNHDAMYWYRQDPGQGLRLIYYSQIVNDFQKGDIAEGYSVSREKKESFPLTVTSAQKNPTAFYLCASSKTDYGYTFGSGTRLTVV.

This clone was detected once. The chain has TRBV4-1 and TRBJ2-1; D is unclear. Trimming stripped 1 base from V and 3 bases from J, with 7 bases between. The CDR3 sequence is 14 residues long. Germline V gene data show CDR1 as MGHRA and CDR2 as YSYEKL. The CDR3 bases are TGCGCCAGCAGCCAAGCCGCGGACTACAATGAGCAGTTCTTC. Encoded protein: CASSQAADYNEQFF.

The chain is built from TRBV6-5 and TRBJ2-1, with a tentative D call TRBD2 (6 bases). Germline values: CDR1 MNHEY, CDR2 SVGAGI. Trimming removed 6 bases from V and 11 bases from J, with 20 bases in between. There are 14 residues in the CDR3. The CDR3 region has the DNA TGTGCCAGCAGCCCCCGGGACTCCCTGGGACAGCAGTTCTTC. This gives the protein CASSPRDSLGQQFF.

V and J are TRBV2 and TRBJ1-2; the D is unclear. The length of the CDR3 is 14 residues. Trimming cost V 7 bases and J 4 bases, with 16 bases left between them. CDR1 is SNHLY, CDR2 FYNNEI, per germline. This CDR3 is CASTPTMQVYGYTF. For the CDR3, the DNA is TGTGCCAGCACCCCGACGATGCAGGTCTATGGCTACACCTTC.

CDR3: CASSLSLARTQYF. CDR3 in DNA: TGCGCCAGCAGCTTGTCCCTAGCTCGTACGCAGTATTTT. The chain links TRBV5-1 to TRBJ2-3; tentatively, D is TRBD2 (5 bases). V gave up 1 base and J gave up 8 bases, with 11 bases separating them. The CDR3 runs 13 residues. CDR1 and CDR2 (germline): SGHRS, YFSETQ.

Concerning this clone: The sample holds other DNA sequences that translate to the same CDR3. This rearrangement joins TRBV9 to TRBJ1-4; 7 bases are shared with TRBD1. The CDR3 loop spans 14 amino acids. V lost 0 bases to trimming and J lost 8 bases; unmatched junction nucleotides: 4. Looked up from germline, CDR1 is SGDLS and CDR2 is YYNGEE. CDR3 sequence reads: CASSVGQGGEKLFF. The CDR3 nucleotides are TGTGCCAGCAGCGTAGGACAGGGTGGGGAAAAACTGTTTTTT. The entire variable domain, with the rest obtained from reference TRBV9 and TRBJ1-4, is as follows: DSGVTQTPKHLITATGQRVTLRCSPRSGDLSVYWYQQSLDQGLQFLIQYYNGEERAKGNILERFSAQQFPDLHSELNLSSLELGDSALYFCASSVGQGGEKLFFGSGTQLSVL.

The V call is TRBV7-6, the J call TRBJ1-2, with 7 bases matching TRBD1. The CDR3 runs to 13 residues. The ends lost 5 bases at V and 2 bases at J; junction bases unmatched: 2. CDR1 SGHVS and CDR2 FNYEAQ come from the germline V gene. The CDR3 here is CASSPGQNYGYTF. The DNA for the CDR3 is TGTGCCAGCAGCCCGGGACAGAACTATGGCTACACCTTC.